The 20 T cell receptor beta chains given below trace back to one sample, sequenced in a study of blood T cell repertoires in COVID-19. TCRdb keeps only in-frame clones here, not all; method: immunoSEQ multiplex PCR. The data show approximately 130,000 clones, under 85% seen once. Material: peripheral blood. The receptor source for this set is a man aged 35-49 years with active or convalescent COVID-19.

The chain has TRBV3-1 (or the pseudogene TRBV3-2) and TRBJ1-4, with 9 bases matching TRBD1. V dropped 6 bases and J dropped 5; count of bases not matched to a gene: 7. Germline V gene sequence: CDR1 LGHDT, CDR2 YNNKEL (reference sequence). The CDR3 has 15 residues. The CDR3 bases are TGTGCCAGCAGAAGTGGGGGACAGGGAAATGAAAAACTGTTTTTT. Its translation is CASRSGGQGNEKLFF.

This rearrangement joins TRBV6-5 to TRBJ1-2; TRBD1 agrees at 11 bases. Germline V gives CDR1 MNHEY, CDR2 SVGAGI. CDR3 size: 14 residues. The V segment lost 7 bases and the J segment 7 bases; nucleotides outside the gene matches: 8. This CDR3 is CASTSGQGASGYTF. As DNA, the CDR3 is TGTGCCAGCACCTCAGGACAGGGGGCTAGTGGCTACACCTTC.

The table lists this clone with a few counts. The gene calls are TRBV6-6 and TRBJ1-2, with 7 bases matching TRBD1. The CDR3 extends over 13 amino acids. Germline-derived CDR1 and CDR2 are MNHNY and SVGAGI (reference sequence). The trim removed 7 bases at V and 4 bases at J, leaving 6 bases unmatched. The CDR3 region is CASTPGQVYGYTF. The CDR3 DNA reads TGTGCCAGCACCCCCGGACAGGTCTATGGCTACACCTTC.

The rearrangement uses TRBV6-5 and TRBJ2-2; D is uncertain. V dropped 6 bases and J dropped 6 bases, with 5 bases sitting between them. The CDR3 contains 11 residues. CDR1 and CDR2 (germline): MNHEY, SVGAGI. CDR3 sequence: CASRAPGELFF. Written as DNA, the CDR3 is TGTGCCAGCAGGGCTCCCGGGGAGCTGTTTTTT.

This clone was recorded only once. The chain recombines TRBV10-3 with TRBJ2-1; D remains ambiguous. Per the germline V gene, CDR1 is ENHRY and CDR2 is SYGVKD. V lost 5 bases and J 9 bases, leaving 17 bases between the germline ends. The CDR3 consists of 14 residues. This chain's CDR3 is CAISLNPTGGEQFF. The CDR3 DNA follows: TGTGCCATCAGTCTTAACCCGACTGGTGGTGAGCAGTTCTTC.

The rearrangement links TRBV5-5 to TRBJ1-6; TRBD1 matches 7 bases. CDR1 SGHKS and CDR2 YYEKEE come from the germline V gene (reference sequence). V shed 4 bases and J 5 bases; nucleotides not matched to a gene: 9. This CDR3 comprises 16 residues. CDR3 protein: CASSTTPGTDNSPLHF. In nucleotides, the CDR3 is TGTGCCAGCAGCACCACGCCCGGGACAGATAATTCACCCCTCCACTTT.

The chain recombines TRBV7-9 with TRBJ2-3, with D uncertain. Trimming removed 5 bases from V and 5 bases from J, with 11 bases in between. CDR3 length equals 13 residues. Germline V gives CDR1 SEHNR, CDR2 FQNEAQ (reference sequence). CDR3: CASSRPPRDTQYF. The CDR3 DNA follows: TGTGCCAGCAGCCGCCCACCTAGAGATACGCAGTATTTT.

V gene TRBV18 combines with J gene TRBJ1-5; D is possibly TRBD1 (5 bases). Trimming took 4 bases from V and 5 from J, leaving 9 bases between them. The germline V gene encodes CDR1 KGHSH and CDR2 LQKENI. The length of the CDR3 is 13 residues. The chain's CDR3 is CASSQGNDQPQHF. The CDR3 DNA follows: TGTGCCAGCTCACAGGGGAACGATCAGCCCCAGCATTTT.

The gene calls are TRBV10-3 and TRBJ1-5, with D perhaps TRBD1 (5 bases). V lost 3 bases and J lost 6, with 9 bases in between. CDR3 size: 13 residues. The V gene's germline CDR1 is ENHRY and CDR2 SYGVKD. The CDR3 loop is CAISDQGGQPQHF. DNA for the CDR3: TGTGCCATCAGTGACCAGGGAGGTCAGCCCCAGCATTTT.

As DNA, the CDR3 is TGCGCCAGCAGCGTCCGGACAGGAACAGATAATTCACCCCTCCACTTT. It encodes CASSVRTGTDNSPLHF. The genes are TRBV5-1 and TRBJ1-6, with 7 bases matching TRBD1. This CDR3 comprises 16 residues. CDR1 SGHRS and CDR2 YFSETQ come from the germline V gene. V was clipped by 4 bases and J by 5 bases; unmatched bases: 9.

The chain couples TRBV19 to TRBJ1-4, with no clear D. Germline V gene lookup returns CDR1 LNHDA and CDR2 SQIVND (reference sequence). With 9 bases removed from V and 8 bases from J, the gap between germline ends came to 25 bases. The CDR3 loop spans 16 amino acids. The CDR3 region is CASGLRPAAVGEKLFF. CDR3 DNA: TGTGCCAGCGGACTGCGACCGGCCGCCGTGGGGGAAAAACTGTTTTTT.

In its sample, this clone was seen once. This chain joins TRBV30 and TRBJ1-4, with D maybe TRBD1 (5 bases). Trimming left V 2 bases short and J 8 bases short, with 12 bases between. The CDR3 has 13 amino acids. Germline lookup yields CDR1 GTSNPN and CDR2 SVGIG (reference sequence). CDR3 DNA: TGTGCCTGGAGTAAGGGGTTGGGAGAAAAACTGTTTTTT. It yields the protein CAWSKGLGEKLFF.

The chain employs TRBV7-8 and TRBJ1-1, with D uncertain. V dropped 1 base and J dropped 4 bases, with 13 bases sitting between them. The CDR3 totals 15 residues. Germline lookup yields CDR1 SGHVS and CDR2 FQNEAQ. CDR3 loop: CASSLGGAGGTEAFF. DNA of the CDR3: TGTGCCAGCAGCTTAGGGGGAGCTGGCGGCACTGAAGCTTTCTTT.

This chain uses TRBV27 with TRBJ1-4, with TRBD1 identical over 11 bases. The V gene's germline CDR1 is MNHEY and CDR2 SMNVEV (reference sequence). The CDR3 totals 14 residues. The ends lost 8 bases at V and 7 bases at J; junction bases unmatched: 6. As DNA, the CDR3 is TGTGCCAGCTGCCGGACAGGGGGCTTTGAAAAACTGTTTTTT. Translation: CASCRTGGFEKLFF.

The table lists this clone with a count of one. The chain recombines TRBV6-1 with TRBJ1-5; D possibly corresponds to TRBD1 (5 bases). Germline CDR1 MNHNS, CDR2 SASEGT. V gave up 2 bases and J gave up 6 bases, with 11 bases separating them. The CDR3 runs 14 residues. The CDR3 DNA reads TGTGCCAGCAGTGAACTGGGGCGTCGTCAGCCCCAGCATTTT. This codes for CASSELGRRQPQHF.

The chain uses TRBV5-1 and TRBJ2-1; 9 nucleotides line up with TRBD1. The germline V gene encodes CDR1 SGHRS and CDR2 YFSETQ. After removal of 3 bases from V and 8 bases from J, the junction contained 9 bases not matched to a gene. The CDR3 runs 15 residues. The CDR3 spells CASSSGTGITDEQFF. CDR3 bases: TGCGCCAGCAGCTCCGGGACAGGGATAACCGATGAGCAGTTCTTC. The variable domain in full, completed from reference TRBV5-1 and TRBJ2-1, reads KAGVTQTPRYLIKTRGQQVTLSCSPISGHRSVSWYQQTPGQGLQFLFEYFSETQRNKGNFPGRFSGRQFSNSRSEMNVSTLELGDSALYLCASSSGTGITDEQFFGPGTRLTVL.

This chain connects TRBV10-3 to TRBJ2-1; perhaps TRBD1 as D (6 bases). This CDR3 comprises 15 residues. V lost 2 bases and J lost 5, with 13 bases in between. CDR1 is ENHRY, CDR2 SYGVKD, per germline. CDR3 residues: CAISEIRGINNEQFF. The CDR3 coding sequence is TGTGCCATCAGTGAGATCAGGGGAATAAACAATGAGCAGTTCTTC.

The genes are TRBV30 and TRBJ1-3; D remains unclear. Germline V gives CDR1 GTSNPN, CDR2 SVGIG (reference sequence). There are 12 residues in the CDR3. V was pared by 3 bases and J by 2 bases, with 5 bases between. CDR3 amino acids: CAWSVTGNTIYF. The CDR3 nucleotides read TGTGCCTGGAGCGTAACTGGAAACACCATATATTTT.

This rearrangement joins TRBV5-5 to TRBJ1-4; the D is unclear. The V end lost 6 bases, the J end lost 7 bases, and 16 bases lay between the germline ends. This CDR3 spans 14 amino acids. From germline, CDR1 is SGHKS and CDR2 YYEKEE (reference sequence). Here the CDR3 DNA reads TGTGCCAGCACCCAGGAGGGCATCGGTGAAAAACTGTTTTTT. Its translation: CASTQEGIGEKLFF.

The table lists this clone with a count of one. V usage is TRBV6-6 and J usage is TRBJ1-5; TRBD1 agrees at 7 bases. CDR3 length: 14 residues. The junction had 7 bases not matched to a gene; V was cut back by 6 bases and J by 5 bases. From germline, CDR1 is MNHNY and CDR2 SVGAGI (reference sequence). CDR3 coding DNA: TGTGCCAGCAGGGGACAGCCGGCGGATCAGCCCCAGCATTTT. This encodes CASRGQPADQPQHF.